This T cell receptor (beta chain) was sequenced in a study of T-cell memory formation after mild COVID-19. MiXCR, run by TCRdb on the 5' RACE reads, gives a single entry per CDR3 protein. This table holds about 470,000 distinct CDR3 sequences, around a sixth found once. The CDR3 runs to 17 residues. Germline lookup yields CDR1 LNHDA and CDR2 SQIVND (reference sequence). V dropped 2 bases and J dropped 0 bases, with 17 bases sitting between them. Study findings and constraints: Pre-infection memory already had some responding clones, implying cross-reactive memory joined.

To note about this clonotype: Its matching antigen is unknown.

The chain couples TRBV19 to TRBJ2-7; TRBD2 might be the D (5 bases). This receptor was taken from an adult woman who had mild COVID-19 (a few samples of this study predate the infection). Cell type and time point are not known. Sequenced material: PBMCs or a T cell subset sorted from them (not recorded which). CDR3 protein: CASSILAETGSSYEQYF. The CDR3 DNA reads as TGTGCCAGTAGTATATTGGCCGAGACGGGGAGCTCCTACGAGCAGTACTTC.